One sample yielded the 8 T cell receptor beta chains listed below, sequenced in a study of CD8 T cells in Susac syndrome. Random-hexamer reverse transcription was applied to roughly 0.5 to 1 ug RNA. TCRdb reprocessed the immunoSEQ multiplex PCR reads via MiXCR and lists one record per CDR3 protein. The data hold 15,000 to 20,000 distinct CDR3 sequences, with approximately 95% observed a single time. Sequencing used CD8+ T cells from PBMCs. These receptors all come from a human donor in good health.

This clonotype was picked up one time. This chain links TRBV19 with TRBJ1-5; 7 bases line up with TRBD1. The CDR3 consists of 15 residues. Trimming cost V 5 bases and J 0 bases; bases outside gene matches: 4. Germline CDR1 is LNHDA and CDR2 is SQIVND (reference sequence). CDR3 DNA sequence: TGTGCCAGTAGTGATGGGACAGCTAGCAATCAGCCCCAGCATTTT. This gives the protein CASSDGTASNQPQHF.

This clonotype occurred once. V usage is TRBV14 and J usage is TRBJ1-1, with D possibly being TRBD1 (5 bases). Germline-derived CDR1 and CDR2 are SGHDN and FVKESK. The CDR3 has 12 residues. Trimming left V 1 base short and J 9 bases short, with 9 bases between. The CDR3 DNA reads TGTGCCAGCAGCCAAGCCGTGGACAAAGCTTTCTTT. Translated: CASSQAVDKAFF. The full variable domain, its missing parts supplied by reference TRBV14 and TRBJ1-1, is EAGVTQFPSHSVIEKGQTVTLRCDPISGHDNLYWYRRVMGKEIKFLLHFVKESKQDESGMPNNRFLAERTGGTYSTLKVQPAELEDSGVYFCASSQAVDKAFFGQGTRLTVV.

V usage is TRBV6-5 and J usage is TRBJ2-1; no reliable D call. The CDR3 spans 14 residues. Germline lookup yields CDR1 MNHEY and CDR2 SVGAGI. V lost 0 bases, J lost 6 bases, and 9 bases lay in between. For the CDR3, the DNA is TGTGCCAGCAGTTACTCCTTCGTCCCCAATGAGCAGTTCTTC. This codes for CASSYSFVPNEQFF.

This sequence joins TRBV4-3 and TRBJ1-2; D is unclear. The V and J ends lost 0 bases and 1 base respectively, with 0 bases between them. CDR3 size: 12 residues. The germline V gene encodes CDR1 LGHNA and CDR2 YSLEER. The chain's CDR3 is CASSQDNYGYTF. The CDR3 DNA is TGCGCCAGCAGCCAAGATAACTATGGCTACACCTTC.

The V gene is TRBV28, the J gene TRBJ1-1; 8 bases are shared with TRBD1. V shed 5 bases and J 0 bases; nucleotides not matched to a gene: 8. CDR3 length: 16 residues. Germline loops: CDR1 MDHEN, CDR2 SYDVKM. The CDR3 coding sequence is TGTGCCAGCAGTCCCCGACAGGGGATCGTGAACACTGAAGCTTTCTTT. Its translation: CASSPRQGIVNTEAFF.

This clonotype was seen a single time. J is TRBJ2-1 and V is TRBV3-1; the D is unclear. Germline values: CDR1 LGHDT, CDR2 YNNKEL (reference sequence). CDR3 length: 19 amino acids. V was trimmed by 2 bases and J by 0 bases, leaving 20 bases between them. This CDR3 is CASSQPTRYNPRSYNEQFF. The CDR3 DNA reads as TGTGCCAGCAGCCAACCCACCCGCTATAACCCCCGCTCCTACAATGAGCAGTTCTTC.

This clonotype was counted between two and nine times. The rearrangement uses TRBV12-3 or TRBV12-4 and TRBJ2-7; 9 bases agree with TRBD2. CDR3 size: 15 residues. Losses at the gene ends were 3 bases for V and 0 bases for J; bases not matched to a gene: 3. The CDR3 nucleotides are TGTGCCAGCAGTTTGGGCGGGAGGGCCTCCTACGAGCAGTACGTC. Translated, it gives CASSLGGRASYEQYV.

The CDR3: CASSRRGAANTEAFF. CDR3 nucleotides: TGTGCCAGCAGCCGACGTGGGGCGGCGAACACTGAAGCTTTCTTT. The chain combines TRBV7-9 with TRBJ1-1, with D possibly TRBD1 on 5 matching bases. Trimming removed 5 bases from V and 1 base from J, with 14 bases in between. The CDR3 runs 15 residues. Germline V gene lookup returns CDR1 SEHNR and CDR2 FQNEAQ (reference sequence).